This T cell receptor beta chain came from a study of shared T cell receptors in the human thymus. The method was immunoSEQ multiplex PCR; TCRdb's version includes in-frame clones alone and lacks a portion of them. Among some 720,000 clones listed, approximately 88% were seen once. This same sample was also part of a study on human thymus T cells. That source adds: Gene usage (both V and J) appeared biased in thymic and blood repertoires. Thymic TCR repertoires of unrelated people reportedly overlapped highly.

The clonotype originates from a boy younger than two with a congenital heart defect. The sample was thymocytes.

CDR3 DNA: TGTGCCAGCACCAAAAGGGAGCGGGACTACAATGAGCAGTTCTTC. Its translation: CASTKRERDYNEQFF. The V and J genes are TRBV13 and TRBJ2-1; 7 nucleotides align to TRBD2. The germline CDR1 and CDR2 sequences are PRHDT and FYEKMQ (reference sequence). The CDR3 runs 15 residues. The ends lost 7 bases at V and 3 bases at J; junction bases unmatched: 9.